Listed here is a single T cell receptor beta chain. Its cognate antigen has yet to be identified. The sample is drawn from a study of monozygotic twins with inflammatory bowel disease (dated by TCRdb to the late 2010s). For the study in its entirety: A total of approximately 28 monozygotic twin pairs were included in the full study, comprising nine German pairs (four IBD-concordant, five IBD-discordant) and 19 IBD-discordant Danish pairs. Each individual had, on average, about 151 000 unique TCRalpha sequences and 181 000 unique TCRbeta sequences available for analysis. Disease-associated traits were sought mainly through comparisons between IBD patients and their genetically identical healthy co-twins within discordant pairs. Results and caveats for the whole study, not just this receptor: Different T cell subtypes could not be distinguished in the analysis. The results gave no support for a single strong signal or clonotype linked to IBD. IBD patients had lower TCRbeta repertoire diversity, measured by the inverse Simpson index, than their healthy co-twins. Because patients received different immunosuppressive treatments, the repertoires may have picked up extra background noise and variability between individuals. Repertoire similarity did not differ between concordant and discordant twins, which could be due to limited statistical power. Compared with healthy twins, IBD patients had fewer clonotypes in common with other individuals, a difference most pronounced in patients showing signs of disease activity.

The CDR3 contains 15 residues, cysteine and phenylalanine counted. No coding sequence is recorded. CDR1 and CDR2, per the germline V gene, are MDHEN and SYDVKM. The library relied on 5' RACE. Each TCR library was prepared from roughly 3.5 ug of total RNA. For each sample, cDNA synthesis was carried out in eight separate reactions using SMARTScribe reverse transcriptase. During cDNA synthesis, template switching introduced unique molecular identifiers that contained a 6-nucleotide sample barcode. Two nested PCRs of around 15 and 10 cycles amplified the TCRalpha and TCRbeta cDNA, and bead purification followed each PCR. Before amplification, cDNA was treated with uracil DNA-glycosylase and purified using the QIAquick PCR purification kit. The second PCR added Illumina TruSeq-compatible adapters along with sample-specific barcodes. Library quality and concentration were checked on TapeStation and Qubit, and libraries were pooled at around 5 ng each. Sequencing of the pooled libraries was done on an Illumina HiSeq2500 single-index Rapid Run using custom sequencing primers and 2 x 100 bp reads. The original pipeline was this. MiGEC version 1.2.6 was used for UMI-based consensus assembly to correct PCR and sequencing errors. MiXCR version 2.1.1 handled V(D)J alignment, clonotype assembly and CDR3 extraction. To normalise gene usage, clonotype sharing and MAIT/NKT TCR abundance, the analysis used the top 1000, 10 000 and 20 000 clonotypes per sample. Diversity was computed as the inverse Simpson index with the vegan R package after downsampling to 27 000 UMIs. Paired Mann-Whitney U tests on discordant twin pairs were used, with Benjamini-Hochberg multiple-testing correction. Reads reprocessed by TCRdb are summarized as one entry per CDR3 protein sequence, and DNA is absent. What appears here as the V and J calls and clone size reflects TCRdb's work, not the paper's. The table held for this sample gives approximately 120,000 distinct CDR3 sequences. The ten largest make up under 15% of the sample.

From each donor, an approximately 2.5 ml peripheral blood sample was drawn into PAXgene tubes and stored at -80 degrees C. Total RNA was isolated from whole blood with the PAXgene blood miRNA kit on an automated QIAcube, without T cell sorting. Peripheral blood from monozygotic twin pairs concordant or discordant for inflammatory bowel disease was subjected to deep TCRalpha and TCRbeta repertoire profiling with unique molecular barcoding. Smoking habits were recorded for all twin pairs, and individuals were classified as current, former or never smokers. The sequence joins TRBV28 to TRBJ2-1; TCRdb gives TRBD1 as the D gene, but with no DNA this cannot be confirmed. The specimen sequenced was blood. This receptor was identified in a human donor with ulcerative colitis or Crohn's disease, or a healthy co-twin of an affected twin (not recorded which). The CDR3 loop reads CASSLPPQTYNEQFF.